This TCR beta chain was sequenced during a study of shared clonotypes between healthy human individuals. Clones were sequenced by immunoSEQ multiplex PCR, and TCRdb holds only the in-frame ones, with some missing. Of 2 million to 2.5 million clones listed, approximately 93% were seen once; the top ten hold 0.39%. The sequenced material came from naive CD4+ T cells from PBMCs. The subset denotes: CD45RA+ positively selected. The clonotype comes from a young man in good health. Some clones in this sample may be carry-over from other donors' samples.

CDR3 nucleotide sequence: TGTGCCAGCAGTGCCCGAGACCCATCACGGAAGTTCTTC. Translation gives CASSARDPSRKFF. V gene TRBV6-1 combines with J gene TRBJ2-1; D unclear. Germline-derived CDR1 and CDR2 are MNHNS and SASEGT. V was clipped by 4 bases and J by 14 bases, with 18 bases between them. The CDR3 consists of 13 residues.